The 3 T cell receptor beta chains in this list originate from one sample, sequenced in a study of blood T cell repertoires in COVID-19. TCRdb keeps only in-frame clones here, not all; method: immunoSEQ multiplex PCR. This table holds fewer than 250,000 clones, about 83% found once. The sequencing sample was made of peripheral blood. The source is a human donor in a cohort sampled during active COVID-19.

The chain employs TRBV30 and TRBJ1-1, with D unclear. CDR3 length: 12 amino acids. Germline V gene sequence: CDR1 GTSNPN, CDR2 SVGIG (reference sequence). Trimming removed 5 bases at V and 5 bases at J, with 12 bases between. The CDR3 region has the DNA TGTGCCTGGTCGGGGTTTGAGACTGAAGCTTTCTTT. Translation gives CAWSGFETEAFF.

This clone has only one observation. V gene TRBV24-1 combines with J gene TRBJ2-3; D gene uncertain. This CDR3 has 12 residues. Germline lookup yields CDR1 KGHDR and CDR2 SFDVKD. The V and J ends lost 0 bases and 6 bases respectively, with 3 bases between them. CDR3 coding DNA: TGTGCCACCAGTGATTTGCGGGATACGCAGTATTTT. Translated, it gives CATSDLRDTQYF.

V gene TRBV15 combines with J gene TRBJ1-4; D gene unclear. The CDR3 length is 16 residues. Germline CDR1 reads LNHNV; CDR2 reads YYDKDF (reference sequence). V shed 0 bases and J shed 8 bases, with 16 bases lying between them. The CDR3 loop is CATSRDSMGSMEKLFF. In nucleotides, the CDR3 is TGTGCCACCAGCAGAGATAGTATGGGGAGTATGGAAAAACTGTTTTTT.